A single sample is the source of the 13 T cell receptor beta chains below, sequenced in a study of T cell responses to AZD1222 COVID-19 vaccine. The table came from immunoSEQ multiplex PCR; TCRdb's copy has only in-frame clones and leaves some out. The data hold approximately 120,000 clones, with 90% observed a single time. Sequenced here: peripheral blood, sampled on day 0 of MenACWY control vaccination. These TCRs come from an adult in good health.

This chain uses TRBV19 with TRBJ2-1, with D tentatively TRBD2 (6 bases). Germline CDR1 and CDR2: LNHDA and SQIVND (reference sequence). The V and J ends lost 3 bases and 4 bases respectively, with 13 bases between them. This CDR3 region has 15 residues. CDR3 coding DNA: TGTGCCAGTAGTATGTGGGTAGCGGCATACAATGAGCAGTTCTTC. It is translated as CASSMWVAAYNEQFF. Based on the CDR3 plus reference TRBV19 and TRBJ2-1, the full variable domain is DGGITQSPKYLFRKEGQNVTLSCEQNLNHDAMYWYRQDPGQGLRLIYYSQIVNDFQKGDIAEGYSVSREKKESFPLTVTSAQKNPTAFYLCASSMWVAAYNEQFFGPGTRLTVL.

J is TRBJ1-6 and V is TRBV6-1; 12 nucleotides line up with TRBD1. This CDR3 has 16 amino acids. CDR1 MNHNS and CDR2 SASEGT come from the germline V gene. Trimming took 4 bases from V and 7 from J; bases not matched to a gene: 5. CDR3 in amino acids: CASSAFGTGGNSPLHF. DNA for the CDR3: TGTGCCAGCAGTGCCTTCGGGACAGGGGGCAATTCACCCCTCCACTTT.

The chain joins TRBV28 to TRBJ1-2; D remains unclear. Per germline, CDR1 MDHEN and CDR2 SYDVKM. The CDR3 covers 13 residues. Trimming left V 3 bases short and J 2 bases short, with 7 bases between. The CDR3 sequence is CASSLSKNYGYTF. CDR3 sequence (DNA): TGTGCCAGCAGTTTGTCGAAGAACTATGGCTACACCTTC.

This chain joins TRBV5-1 and TRBJ2-3; D possibly corresponds to TRBD2 (5 bases). This CDR3 region has 16 residues. Looked up from germline, CDR1 is SGHRS and CDR2 is YFSETQ. The V end lost 0 bases, the J end lost 1 base, and 12 bases lay between the germline ends. The CDR3 DNA reads TGCGCCAGCAGCTTGGCGGCTAGCCCCCGCACAGATACGCAGTATTTT. Translation gives CASSLAASPRTDTQYF.

This sequence joins TRBV19 and TRBJ1-1; D ambiguous. Germline V gene data show CDR1 as LNHDA and CDR2 as SQIVND (reference sequence). V lost 7 bases and J lost 1, with 22 bases in between. This CDR3 comprises 17 residues. The CDR3, as DNA: TGTGCCAGTAATTCATCAATGTGGCAAAAAAAGAACACTGAAGCTTTCTTT. Translation: CASNSSMWQKKNTEAFF.

The J gene is TRBJ2-7, the V gene TRBV28; 10 nucleotides line up with TRBD2. This CDR3 spans 16 amino acids. Germline V gene sequence: CDR1 MDHEN, CDR2 SYDVKM. With V trimmed by 5 bases and J by 4 bases, 11 bases remained unmatched. The CDR3 DNA reads TGTGCCAGCAGTACTCTAGCGGGAGAGGTTTGGTACGAGCAGTACTTC. Encoded protein: CASSTLAGEVWYEQYF.

The sample holds one count of this clone. The chain recombines TRBV6-2 or TRBV6-3 with TRBJ1-1; a weak D match, TRBD1 (5 bases). The CDR3 runs 14 residues. Trimming removed 2 bases from V and 1 base from J, with 8 bases in between. The germline V gene has CDR1 MNHEY and CDR2 SVGEGT. For the CDR3, the DNA is TGTGCCAGCAGTTACGGGGGTTCGAACACTGAAGCTTTCTTT. Its translation: CASSYGGSNTEAFF.

The chain joins TRBV7-2 to TRBJ2-5, with 8 bases fitting TRBD2. This CDR3 has 16 amino acids. The V gene's germline CDR1 is SGHTA and CDR2 FQGNSA. V gave up 4 bases and J gave up 1 base; unmatched junction bases: 8. CDR3 amino acids: CASSSRSGGFQETQYF. CDR3 bases: TGTGCCAGCAGCTCCCGGAGCGGGGGTTTCCAAGAGACCCAGTACTTC.

The chain carries TRBV18 and TRBJ2-7; no clear D gene. Germline CDR1 and CDR2: KGHSH and LQKENI. V was cut by 2 bases and J by 6 bases, with 11 bases left in between. The CDR3 covers 13 residues. The CDR3 sequence is CASSPFETAEQYV. CDR3 in DNA: TGTGCCAGCTCACCATTTGAGACGGCCGAGCAGTACGTC.

The V and J genes are TRBV28 and TRBJ2-7; 7 nucleotides match TRBD1. J was trimmed by 2 bases and V by 6 bases; bases with no gene match: 10. This CDR3 is 15 amino acids long. CDR1 MDHEN and CDR2 SYDVKM come from the germline V gene. CDR3 sequence: CASSPLTGVAYEQYV. CDR3 in DNA: TGTGCCAGCAGCCCGTTAACAGGGGTGGCCTACGAGCAGTACGTC.

The rearrangement uses TRBV4-1 and TRBJ2-7, with TRBD2 matching 11 bases. V was pared by 3 bases and J by 2 bases, with 6 bases of the junction left unmatched. The CDR3 extends over 16 amino acids. Germline CDR1 reads MGHRA; CDR2 reads YSYEKL. The DNA for the CDR3 is TGCGCCAGCAGCCATGCACTAGCGGGAGCCCCCTACGAGCAGTACTTC. Its protein is CASSHALAGAPYEQYF.

The chain couples TRBV12-3 or TRBV12-4 to TRBJ1-1; no definite D call. V lost 3 bases to trimming and J lost 3 bases, with 8 bases between them. The CDR3 is made up of 13 amino acids. CDR3 coding DNA: TGTGCCAGCAGTTTGGAGATGGACACTGAAGCTTTCTTT. Its translation is CASSLEMDTEAFF.

V usage is TRBV28 and J usage is TRBJ1-4; the D gene is possibly TRBD1 (5 bases). This CDR3 is built from 15 residues. Trimming removed 2 bases at V and 3 bases at J, with 10 bases between. Germline CDR1 reads MDHEN; CDR2 reads SYDVKM. In DNA, the CDR3 is TGTGCCAGCAGTTTAATCGGGACCCCTAATGAAAAACTGTTTTTT. Encoded protein: CASSLIGTPNEKLFF.